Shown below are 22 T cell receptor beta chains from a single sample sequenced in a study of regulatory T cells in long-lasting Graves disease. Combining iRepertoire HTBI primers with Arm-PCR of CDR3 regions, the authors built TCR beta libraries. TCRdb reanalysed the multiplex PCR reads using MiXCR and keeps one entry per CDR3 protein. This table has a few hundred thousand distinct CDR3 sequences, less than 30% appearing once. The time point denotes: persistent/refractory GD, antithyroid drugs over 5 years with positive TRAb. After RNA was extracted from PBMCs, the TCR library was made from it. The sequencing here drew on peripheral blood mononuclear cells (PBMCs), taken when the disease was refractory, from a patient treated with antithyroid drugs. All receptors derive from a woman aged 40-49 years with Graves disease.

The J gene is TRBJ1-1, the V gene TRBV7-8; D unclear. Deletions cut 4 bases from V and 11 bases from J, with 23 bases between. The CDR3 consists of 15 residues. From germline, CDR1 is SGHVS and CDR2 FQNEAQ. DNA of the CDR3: TGTGCCAGCAGCTCCCCCACCGGCCGGGTGATTGGGGCTTTCTTT. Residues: CASSSPTGRVIGAFF.

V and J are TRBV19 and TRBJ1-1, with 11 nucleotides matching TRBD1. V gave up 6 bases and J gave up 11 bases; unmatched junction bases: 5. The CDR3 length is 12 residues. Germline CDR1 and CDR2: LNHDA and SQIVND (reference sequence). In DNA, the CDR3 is TGTGCCAGTAGAGTCGGACAGGGGGCGGCTTTCTTT. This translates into CASRVGQGAAFF.

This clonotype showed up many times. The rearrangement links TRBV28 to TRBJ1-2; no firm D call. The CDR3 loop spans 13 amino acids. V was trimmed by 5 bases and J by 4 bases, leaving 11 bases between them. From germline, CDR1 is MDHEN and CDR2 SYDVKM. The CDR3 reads CASSLPWGYGYTF. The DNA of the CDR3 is TGTGCCAGCAGTCTCCCATGGGGCTATGGCTACACCTTC.

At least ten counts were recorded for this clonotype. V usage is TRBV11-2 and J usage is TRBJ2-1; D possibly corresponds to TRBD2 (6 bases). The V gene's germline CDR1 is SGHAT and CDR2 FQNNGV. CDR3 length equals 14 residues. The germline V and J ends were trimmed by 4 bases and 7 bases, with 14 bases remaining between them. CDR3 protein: CASSSGTRGNEQFF. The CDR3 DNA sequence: TGTGCCAGCAGCTCAGGGACTCGTGGGAATGAGCAGTTCTTC. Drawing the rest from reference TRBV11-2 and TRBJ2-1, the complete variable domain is EAGVAQSPRYKIIEKRQSVAFWCNPISGHATLYWYQQILGQGPKLLIQFQNNGVVDDSQLPKDRFSAERLKGVDSTLKIQPAKLEDSAVYLCASSSGTRGNEQFFGPGTRLTVL.

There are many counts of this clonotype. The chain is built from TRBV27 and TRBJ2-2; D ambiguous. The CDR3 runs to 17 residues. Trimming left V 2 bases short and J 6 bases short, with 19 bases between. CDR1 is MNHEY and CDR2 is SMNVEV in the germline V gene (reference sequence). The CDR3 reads CASSLNRLTLVSGELFF. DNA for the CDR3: TGTGCCAGCAGTTTAAACCGGCTAACATTAGTGTCCGGGGAGCTGTTTTTT.

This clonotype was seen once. CDR3 protein: CASSLWAGANTEAFF. The CDR3 nucleotides are TGTGCCAGCAGCTTATGGGCAGGAGCCAACACTGAAGCTTTCTTT. This chain joins TRBV2 and TRBJ1-1; no clear D. The V end was cut by 6 bases, the J end by 2 bases, with 16 bases between. The germline gives CDR1 SNHLY, CDR2 FYNNEI. There are 15 residues in the CDR3. The whole variable domain, filled in from reference TRBV2 and TRBJ1-1, reads EPEVTQTPSHQVTQMGQEVILRCVPISNHLYFYWYRQILGQKVEFLVSFYNNEISEKSEIFDDQFSVERPDGSNFTLKIRSTKLEDSAMYFCASSLWAGANTEAFFGQGTRLTVV.

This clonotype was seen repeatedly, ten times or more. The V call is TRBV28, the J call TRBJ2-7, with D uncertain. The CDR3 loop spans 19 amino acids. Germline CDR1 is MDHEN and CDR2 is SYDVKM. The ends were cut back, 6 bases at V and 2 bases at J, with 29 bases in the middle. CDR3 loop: CASSSLKVNQKTFPYEQYF. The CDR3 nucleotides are TGTGCCAGCAGCTCCCTGAAGGTCAACCAAAAAACCTTTCCCTACGAGCAGTACTTC.

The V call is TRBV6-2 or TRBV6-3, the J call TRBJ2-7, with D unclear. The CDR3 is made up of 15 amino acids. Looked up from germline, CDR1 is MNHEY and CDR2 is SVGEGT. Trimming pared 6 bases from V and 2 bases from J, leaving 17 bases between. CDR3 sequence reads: CASRPRNSNAYEQYF. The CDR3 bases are TGTGCCAGCAGGCCCAGAAATTCAAATGCCTACGAGCAGTACTTC.

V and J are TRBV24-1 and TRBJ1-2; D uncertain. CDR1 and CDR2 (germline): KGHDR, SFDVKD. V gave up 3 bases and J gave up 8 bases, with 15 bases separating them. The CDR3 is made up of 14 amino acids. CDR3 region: CATSDRGRGRGYTF. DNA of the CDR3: TGTGCCACCAGTGATCGTGGGCGAGGAAGGGGCTACACCTTC.

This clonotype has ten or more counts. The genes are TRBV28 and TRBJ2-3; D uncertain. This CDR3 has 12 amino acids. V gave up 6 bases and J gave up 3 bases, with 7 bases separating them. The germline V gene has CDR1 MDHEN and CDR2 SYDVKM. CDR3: CASSLLTDTQYF. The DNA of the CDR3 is TGTGCCAGCAGCTTACTTACAGATACGCAGTATTTT.

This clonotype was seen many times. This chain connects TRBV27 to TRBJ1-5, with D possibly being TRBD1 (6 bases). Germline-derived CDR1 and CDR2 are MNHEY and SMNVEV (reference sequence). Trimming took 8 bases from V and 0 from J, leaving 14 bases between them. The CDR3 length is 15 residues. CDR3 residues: CASSTQGYSNQPQHF. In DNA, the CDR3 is TGTGCCAGCTCGACACAGGGCTATAGCAATCAGCCCCAGCATTTT.

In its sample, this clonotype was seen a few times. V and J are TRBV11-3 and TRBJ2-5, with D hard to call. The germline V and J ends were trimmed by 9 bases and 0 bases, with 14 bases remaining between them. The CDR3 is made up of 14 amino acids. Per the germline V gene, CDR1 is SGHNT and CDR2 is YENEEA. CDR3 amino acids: CASSPRGDQETQYF. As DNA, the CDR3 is TGTGCCAGTTCCCCGCGTGGCGACCAAGAGACCCAGTACTTC.

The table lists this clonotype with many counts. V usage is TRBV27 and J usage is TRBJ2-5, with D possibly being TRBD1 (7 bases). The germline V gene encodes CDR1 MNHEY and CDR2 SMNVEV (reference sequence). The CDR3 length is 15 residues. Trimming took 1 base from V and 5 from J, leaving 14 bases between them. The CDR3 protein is CASSLLGQAGETQYF. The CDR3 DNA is TGTGCCAGCAGTTTATTAGGACAGGCGGGGGAGACCCAGTACTTC.

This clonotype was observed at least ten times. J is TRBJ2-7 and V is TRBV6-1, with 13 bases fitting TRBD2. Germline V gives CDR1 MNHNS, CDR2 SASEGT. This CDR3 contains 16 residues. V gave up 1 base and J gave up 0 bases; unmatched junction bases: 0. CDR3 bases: TGTGCCAGCAGTGAAGGGACTAGCGGGGGCTCCTACGAGCAGTACTTC. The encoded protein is CASSEGTSGGSYEQYF.

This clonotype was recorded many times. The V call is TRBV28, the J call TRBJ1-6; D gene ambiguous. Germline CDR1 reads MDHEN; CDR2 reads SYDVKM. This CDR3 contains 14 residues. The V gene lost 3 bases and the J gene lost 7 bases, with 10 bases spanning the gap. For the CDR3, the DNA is TGTGCCAGCAGTTTTCGTTTGGGGAATTCACCCCTCCACTTT. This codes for CASSFRLGNSPLHF.

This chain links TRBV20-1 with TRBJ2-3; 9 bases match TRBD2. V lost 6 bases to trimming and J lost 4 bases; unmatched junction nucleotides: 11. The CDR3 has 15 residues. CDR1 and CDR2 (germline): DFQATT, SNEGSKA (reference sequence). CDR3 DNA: TGCAGTGCCACCGGCGGTAGCGGGAGTTCAGATACGCAGTATTTT. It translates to CSATGGSGSSDTQYF.

The CDR3 reads CSASAPRGFSYEQYF. DNA of the CDR3: TGCAGTGCTAGCGCCCCGCGGGGATTCTCCTACGAGCAGTACTTC. The chain carries TRBV20-1 and TRBJ2-7, with D possibly matching TRBD2 (6 bases). V gave up 3 bases and J gave up 0 bases, with 15 bases separating them. The CDR3 extends over 15 amino acids. Germline V gives CDR1 DFQATT, CDR2 SNEGSKA (reference sequence).

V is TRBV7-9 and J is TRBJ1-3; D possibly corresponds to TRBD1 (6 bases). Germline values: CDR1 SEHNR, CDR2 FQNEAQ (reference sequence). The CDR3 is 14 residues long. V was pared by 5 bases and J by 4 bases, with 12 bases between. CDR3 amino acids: CASSAGGPGNTIYF. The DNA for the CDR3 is TGTGCCAGCAGCGCGGGGGGGCCGGGAAACACCATATATTTT.

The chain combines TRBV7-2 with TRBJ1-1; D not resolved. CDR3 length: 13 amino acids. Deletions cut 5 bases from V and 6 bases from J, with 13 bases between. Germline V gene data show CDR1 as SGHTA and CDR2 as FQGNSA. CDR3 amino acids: CASSPPHRAEAFF. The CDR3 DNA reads TGTGCCAGCAGCCCCCCCCACCGGGCTGAAGCTTTCTTT.

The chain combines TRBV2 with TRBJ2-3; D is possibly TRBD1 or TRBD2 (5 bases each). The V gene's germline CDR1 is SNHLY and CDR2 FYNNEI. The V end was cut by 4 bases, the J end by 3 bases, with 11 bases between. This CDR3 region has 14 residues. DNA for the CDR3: TGTGCCAGCAGTGTAGGCAGGGAGACAGATACGCAGTATTTT. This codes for CASSVGRETDTQYF.

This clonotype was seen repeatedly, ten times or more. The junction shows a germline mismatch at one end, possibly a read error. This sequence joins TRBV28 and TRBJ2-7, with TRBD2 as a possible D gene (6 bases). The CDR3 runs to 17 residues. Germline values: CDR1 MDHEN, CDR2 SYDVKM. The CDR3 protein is CASRPWDWREPSFEQYF. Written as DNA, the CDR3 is TGTGCCAGCAGACCATGGGATTGGAGGGAGCCCTCCTTCGAGCAGTACTTC.

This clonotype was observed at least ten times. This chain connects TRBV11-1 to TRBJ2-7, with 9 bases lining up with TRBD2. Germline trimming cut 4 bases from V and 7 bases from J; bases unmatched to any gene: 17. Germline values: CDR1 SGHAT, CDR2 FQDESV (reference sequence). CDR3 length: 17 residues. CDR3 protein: CASSSLGGLAGSEEQYF. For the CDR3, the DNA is TGTGCCAGCAGCTCCCTAGGCGGGCTAGCGGGATCGGAGGAGCAGTACTTC.